This passage covers 18 T cell receptor beta chains from one sample sequenced in a study of blood T cell repertoires in COVID-19. The protocol was immunoSEQ multiplex PCR, while the TCRdb copy is restricted to in-frame clones and leaves out a portion. The sample includes about 120,000 clones, approximately 87% of them seen just once. The sequencing input was peripheral blood. The receptors come from a woman in her seventies with acute or convalescent COVID-19.

The chain employs TRBV11-2 and TRBJ2-2; a possible D gene is TRBD2 (6 bases). Per germline, CDR1 SGHAT and CDR2 FQNNGV. The CDR3 is made up of 16 amino acids. The germline V and J ends were trimmed by 3 bases and 3 bases, with 14 bases remaining between them. In nucleotides, the CDR3 is TGTGCCAGCAGCTTTGGGAGGATTCGGGACACCGGGGAGCTGTTTTTT. The encoded protein is CASSFGRIRDTGELFF.

This clone was counted once. The J gene is TRBJ1-5, the V gene TRBV7-2; D unresolved. Germline assignment: CDR1 SGHTA and CDR2 FQGNSA. Trimming took 2 bases from V and 6 from J, leaving 11 bases between them. This CDR3 has 14 residues. CDR3 region: CASSLFGRSQPQHF. CDR3 sequence (DNA): TGTGCCAGCAGCTTATTCGGGAGGAGTCAGCCCCAGCATTTT. Full variable domain (rest looked up from reference TRBV7-2 and TRBJ1-5): GAGVSQSPSNKVTEKGKDVELRCDPISGHTALYWYRQSLGQGLEFLIYFQGNSAPDKSGLPSDRFSAERTGGSVSTLTIQRTQQEDSAVYLCASSLFGRSQPQHFGDGTRLSIL.

V and J are TRBV19 and TRBJ1-5; no firm D call. This CDR3 spans 15 amino acids. The germline V gene encodes CDR1 LNHDA and CDR2 SQIVND (reference sequence). V lost 7 bases, J lost 2 bases, and 15 bases lay in between. The CDR3 region is CASTWLSAGNQPQHF. The CDR3 region has the DNA TGTGCCAGTACGTGGTTGTCGGCGGGCAATCAGCCCCAGCATTTT.

The chain employs TRBV7-2 and TRBJ2-5, with 9 bases fitting TRBD1. The germline V gene encodes CDR1 SGHTA and CDR2 FQGNSA. With 3 bases clipped from V and 3 bases from J, the junction kept 11 bases outside the gene matches. This CDR3 has 17 amino acids. CDR3 loop: CASSLADRGKRKETQYF. The CDR3 DNA reads TGTGCCAGCAGCTTGGCTGACAGGGGGAAAAGGAAAGAGACCCAGTACTTC.

V and J are TRBV6-5 and TRBJ2-5; TRBD1 aligns across 8 bases. The V gene end was trimmed by 6 bases and the J gene end by 5 bases; junction bases not matched to a gene: 11. The CDR3 consists of 15 residues. Germline V lookup: CDR1 MNHEY, CDR2 SVGAGI. CDR3 residues: CASRGAGGVGETQYF. CDR3 bases: TGTGCCAGCAGGGGAGCAGGGGGCGTTGGGGAGACCCAGTACTTC.

The genes are TRBV20-1 and TRBJ2-5, with 12 nucleotides matching TRBD2. V lost 3 bases, J lost 0 bases, and 8 bases stayed unmatched. This CDR3 spans 17 amino acids. Germline lookup yields CDR1 DFQATT and CDR2 SNEGSKA (reference sequence). This chain's CDR3 is CSASLLAGGYNQETQYF. In nucleotides, the CDR3 is TGCAGTGCTAGTCTCCTAGCGGGGGGGTACAACCAAGAGACCCAGTACTTC.

The chain has TRBV27 and TRBJ1-5; 8 nucleotides align to TRBD1. This CDR3 comprises 18 residues. The junction had 13 bases not matched to a gene; V was cut back by 6 bases and J by 0 bases. Germline CDR1 reads MNHEY; CDR2 reads SMNVEV (reference sequence). CDR3 region: CASSPRGRGHYSNQPQHF. CDR3 DNA: TGTGCCAGCAGCCCTAGGGGCAGGGGGCATTATAGCAATCAGCCCCAGCATTTT.

The V and J genes are TRBV5-4 and TRBJ1-2; 7 nucleotides match TRBD1. V gave up 2 bases and J gave up 5 bases; unmatched junction bases: 6. Germline V gene data show CDR1 as SGHNT and CDR2 as YYREEE (reference sequence). This CDR3 has 14 residues. The CDR3, as DNA: TGTGCCAGCAGCTTAGACAGGGCCGGTTATGGCTACACCTTC. Translation gives CASSLDRAGYGYTF. The full variable domain, with the rest looked up from reference TRBV5-4 and TRBJ1-2, is ETGVTQSPTHLIKTRGQQVTLRCSSQSGHNTVSWYQQALGQGPQFIFQYYREEENGRGNFPPRFSGLQFPNYSSELNVNALELDDSALYLCASSLDRAGYGYTFGSGTRLTVV.

This clone came up once. The chain carries TRBV28 and TRBJ2-2, with TRBD2 matching 11 bases. V was pared by 4 bases and J by 5 bases, with 6 bases of the junction left unmatched. CDR1 and CDR2 from the germline V gene are MDHEN and SYDVKM. This CDR3 has 16 amino acids. CDR3 DNA: TGTGCCAGCAGTTCCCTAGCGGGGGGCCAAACCGGGGAGCTGTTTTTT. This codes for CASSSLAGGQTGELFF.

This clone was seen once. This chain links TRBV12-5 with TRBJ2-1, with D possibly matching TRBD1 (6 bases). This CDR3 region has 13 residues. Germline values: CDR1 LGHNT, CDR2 FRNRAP. V was trimmed by 0 bases and J by 12 bases, leaving 12 bases between them. Written as DNA, the CDR3 is TGTGCTAGTGGTTTGGTACAGGGTGAGGGGCAGTTCTTC. Protein product: CASGLVQGEGQFF.

The chain recombines TRBV6-5 with TRBJ1-1; D unclear. The CDR3 is 13 residues long. Germline V gene lookup returns CDR1 MNHEY and CDR2 SVGAGI. V was pared by 7 bases and J by 7 bases, with 16 bases between. The DNA for the CDR3 is TGTGCCAGCACTTTGAGGGCTGCTGATGAAGCTTTCTTT. This gives the protein CASTLRAADEAFF.

The table lists this clone with a few counts. The J gene is TRBJ2-7, the V gene TRBV27; TRBD1 agrees at 7 bases. Losses at the gene ends were 5 bases for V and 4 bases for J; bases not matched to a gene: 8. Germline lookup yields CDR1 MNHEY and CDR2 SMNVEV (reference sequence). This CDR3 is 14 amino acids long. CDR3: CASSRQGVKYEQYF. In DNA form, the CDR3 reads TGTGCCAGCAGTCGACAGGGTGTAAAGTACGAGCAGTACTTC.

This clone turned up a few times. The CDR3: CASSLESGGADEQYF. The CDR3 region has the DNA TGCGCCAGCAGCTTGGAAAGCGGGGGGGCTGACGAGCAGTACTTC. This chain uses TRBV5-1 with TRBJ2-7; 10 nucleotides align to TRBD2. The CDR3 runs 15 residues. The J segment lost 5 bases and the V segment lost 0 bases, leaving 5 bases of the junction unmatched. CDR1 is SGHRS, CDR2 YFSETQ, per germline.

The CDR3 spells CASSFDPGTGRINEQFF. DNA of the CDR3: TGTGCCAGCAGCTTTGACCCCGGGACAGGGAGAATCAATGAGCAGTTCTTC. The gene calls are TRBV11-3 and TRBJ2-1, with TRBD1 matching over 9 bases. CDR1 and CDR2 (germline): SGHNT, YENEEA. The CDR3 is 17 residues long. The V and J ends lost 3 bases and 6 bases, in that order; junction bases with no gene match: 12.

This rearrangement joins TRBV3-1 (or the pseudogene TRBV3-2) to TRBJ2-4; 9 bases map to TRBD2. The CDR3 has 17 residues. V shed 3 bases, J shed 0 bases, and the junction held 6 bases outside the gene matches. CDR1 and CDR2 (germline): LGHDT, YNNKEL (reference sequence). The CDR3 region has the DNA TGTGCCAGCAGCCACCATAGCGGGGGAAAAGCCAAAAACATTCAGTACTTC. Its protein product is CASSHHSGGKAKNIQYF.

The J gene is TRBJ1-6, the V gene TRBV7-9, with TRBD1 matching over 7 bases. Trimming took 5 bases from V and 6 from J; bases not matched to a gene: 1. CDR1 and CDR2 from the germline V gene are SEHNR and FQNEAQ (reference sequence). The CDR3 covers 13 residues. CDR3 region: CASSQGGNSPLHF. For the CDR3, the DNA is TGTGCCAGCAGCCAGGGGGGTAATTCACCCCTCCACTTT.

The rearrangement uses TRBV6-1 and TRBJ1-1; possible D gene TRBD1, 5 bases. Germline V gives CDR1 MNHNS, CDR2 SASEGT. The ends were cut back, 3 bases at V and 7 bases at J, with 15 bases in the middle. This CDR3 is 14 amino acids long. The CDR3 bases are TGTGCCAGCAGTGACAGGGTATCCTTGGGTGAAGCTTTCTTT. It encodes CASSDRVSLGEAFF.

This chain links TRBV2 with TRBJ1-5; TRBD1 aligns across 7 bases. The length of the CDR3 is 15 residues. CDR1 SNHLY and CDR2 FYNNEI come from the germline V gene. V lost 4 bases, J lost 0 bases, and 3 bases stayed unmatched. The CDR3 region is CASSVRTGSNQPQHF. In nucleotides, the CDR3 is TGTGCCAGCAGTGTAAGGACAGGTAGCAATCAGCCCCAGCATTTT.